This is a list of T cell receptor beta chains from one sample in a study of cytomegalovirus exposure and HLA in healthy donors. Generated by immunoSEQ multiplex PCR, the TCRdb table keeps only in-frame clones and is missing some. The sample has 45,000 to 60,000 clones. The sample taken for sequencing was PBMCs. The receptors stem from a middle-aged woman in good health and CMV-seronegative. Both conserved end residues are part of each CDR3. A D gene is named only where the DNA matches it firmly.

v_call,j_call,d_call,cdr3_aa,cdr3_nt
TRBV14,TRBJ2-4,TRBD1,CASSQARQGVAKNIQYF,TGTGCCAGCAGCCAAGCTCGACAGGGTGTAGCCAAAAACATTCAGTACTTC
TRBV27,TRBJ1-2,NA,CADKRGWSGYGYTF,TGTGCAGATAAAAGGGGGTGGTCCGGCTATGGCTACACCTTC
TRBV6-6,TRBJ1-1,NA,CASRSTGITEAFF,TGTGCCAGCAGGTCCACAGGGATCACTGAAGCTTTCTTT
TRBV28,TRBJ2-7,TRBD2,CASRGTSGSYEQYF,TGTGCCAGCAGAGGGACTAGCGGCTCCTACGAGCAGTACTTC
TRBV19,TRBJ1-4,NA,CASSIARGPNEKLFF,TGTGCCAGTAGTATAGCCAGGGGTCCTAATGAAAAACTGTTTTTT
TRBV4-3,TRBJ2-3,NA,CASSQASSVTDTQYF,TGCGCCAGCAGCCAAGCCTCGTCTGTCACAGATACGCAGTATTTT
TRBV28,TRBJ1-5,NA,CASRRGGEPQHF,TGTGCCAGCAGAAGAGGGGGAGAGCCCCAGCATTTT
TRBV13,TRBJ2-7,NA,CASSLGIEEQYF,TGTGCCAGCAGCTTAGGGATCGAGGAGCAGTACTTC
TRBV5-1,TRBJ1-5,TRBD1,CASSLEPGGTNQPQHF,TGCGCCAGCAGCTTGGAGCCAGGGGGTACCAATCAGCCCCAGCATTTT
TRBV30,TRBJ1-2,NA,CAWSYIDSRGSNGYTF,TGTGCCTGGAGCTATATAGACAGCAGAGGTTCGAATGGCTACACCTTC
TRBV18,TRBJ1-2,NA,CASSRTELFYGYTF,TGTGCCAGCTCACGAACAGAGTTATTCTATGGCTACACCTTC
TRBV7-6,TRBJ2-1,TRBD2,CASSLSIAGGVHEQFF,TGTGCCAGCAGCCTCTCCATAGCGGGAGGTGTCCATGAGCAGTTCTTC
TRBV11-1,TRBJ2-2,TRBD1,CASSPGQGAERELFF,TGTGCCAGCAGCCCGGGACAGGGGGCGGAAAGGGAGCTGTTTTTT
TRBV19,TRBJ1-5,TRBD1,CASRGTGSNQPQHF,TGTGCCAGTCGAGGGACAGGTAGCAATCAGCCCCAGCATTTT
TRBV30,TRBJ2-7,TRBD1,CVWKGQVSYEQYF,TGTGTCTGGAAAGGACAGGTCTCCTACGAGCAGTACTTC
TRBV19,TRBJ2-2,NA,CASSIDTGELFF,TGTGCCAGTAGTATCGACACCGGGGAGCTGTTTTTT
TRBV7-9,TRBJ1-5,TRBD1,CAVQGTANDQPQHF,TGTGCCGTCCAGGGGACAGCCAACGATCAGCCCCAGCATTTT
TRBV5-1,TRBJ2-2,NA,CASRTGNTGELFF,TGCGCCAGCAGGACAGGGAACACCGGGGAGCTGTTTTTT
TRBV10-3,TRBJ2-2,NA,CAITGSEPRDTGELFF,TGTGCCATCACCGGCTCGGAGCCACGGGACACCGGGGAGCTGTTTTTT
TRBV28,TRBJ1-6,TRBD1,CASSPQGASPLHF,TGTGCCAGCAGCCCCCAGGGGGCCTCACCCCTCCACTTT
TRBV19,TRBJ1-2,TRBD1,CASSIEGGRGYTF,TGTGCCAGTAGTATTGAAGGGGGCAGAGGCTACACCTTC
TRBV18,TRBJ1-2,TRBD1,CASSPNDRAVYGYTF,TGTGCCAGCTCACCAAACGACAGGGCTGTCTATGGCTACACCTTC
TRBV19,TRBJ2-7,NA,CASRQGGEQYF,TGTGCCAGTCGGCAGGGCGGCGAGCAGTACTTC
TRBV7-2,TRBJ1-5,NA,CASSLRGGGGNQPQHF,TGTGCCAGCAGCTTAAGGGGGGGCGGGGGCAATCAGCCCCAGCATTTT
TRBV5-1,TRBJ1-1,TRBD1,CASSLATGGATEAFF,TGCGCCAGCAGCTTGGCCACAGGGGGCGCGACTGAAGCTTTCTTT
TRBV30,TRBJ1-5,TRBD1,CAWSLGQGNQPQHF,TGTGCCTGGAGTCTAGGACAGGGGAATCAGCCCCAGCATTTT
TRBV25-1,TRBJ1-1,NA,CASSEGRERGAFF,TGTGCCAGCAGTGAGGGGAGGGAGCGAGGAGCTTTCTTT
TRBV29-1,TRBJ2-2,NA,CSARQNGELFF,TGCAGCGCCCGACAGAACGGGGAGCTGTTTTTT
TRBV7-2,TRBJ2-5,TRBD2,CASSITGLAGPGRGETQYF,TGTGCCAGCAGTATTACGGGACTAGCGGGACCGGGCCGGGGAGAGACCCAGTACTTC
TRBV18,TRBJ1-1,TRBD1,CASHGGQGASAFF,TGTGCCAGCCACGGGGGACAGGGGGCTTCTGCTTTCTTT
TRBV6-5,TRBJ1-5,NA,CASSYDRKNQPQHF,TGTGCCAGCAGTTACGACAGGAAGAATCAGCCCCAGCATTTT
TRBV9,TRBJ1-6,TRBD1,CASSATDRGNSPLHF,TGTGCCAGCAGCGCCACTGACAGGGGTAATTCACCCCTCCACTTT
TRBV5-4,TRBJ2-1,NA,CASSWGRRGDEQFF,TGTGCCAGCAGCTGGGGAAGGAGGGGCGATGAGCAGTTCTTC
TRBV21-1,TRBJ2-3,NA,CASSKANHCTDTQYF,TGTGCCAGCAGCAAAGCTAACCACTGCACAGATACGCAGTATTTT
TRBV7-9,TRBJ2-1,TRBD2,CASSLRGLASYNEQFF,TGTGCCAGCAGCTTAAGAGGACTAGCCTCCTACAATGAGCAGTTCTTC
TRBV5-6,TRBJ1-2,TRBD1,CASSDQTGWGGYTF,TGTGCCAGCAGCGATCAGACAGGGTGGGGTGGCTACACCTTC
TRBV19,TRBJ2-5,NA,CASSPPGGAQYF,TGTGCCAGTAGTCCCCCCGGAGGGGCCCAGTACTTC
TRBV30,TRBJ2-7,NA,CAWSIGGATYEQYF,TGTGCCTGGAGTATCGGGGGAGCAACCTACGAGCAGTACTTC
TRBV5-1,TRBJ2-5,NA,CASSLDDGWGRETQYF,TGCGCCAGCAGCTTGGATGACGGCTGGGGGCGAGAGACCCAGTACTTC
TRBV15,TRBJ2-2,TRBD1,CATSLGQDGNTGELFF,TGTGCCACCAGCTTAGGACAGGACGGGAACACCGGGGAGCTGTTTTTT
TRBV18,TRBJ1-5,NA,CASSPGAGMQPQHF,TGTGCCAGCTCACCAGGGGCAGGTATGCAGCCCCAGCATTTT
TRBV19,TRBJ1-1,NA,CASSRTQAPNTEAFF,TGTGCCAGTAGCCGTACCCAGGCCCCTAACACTGAAGCTTTCTTT
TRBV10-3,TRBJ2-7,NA,CAIRGGGDSAYEQYF,TGTGCCATCCGAGGTGGGGGCGACAGTGCCTACGAGCAGTACTTC
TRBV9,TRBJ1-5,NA,CASSVGGQFNQPQHF,TGTGCCAGCAGCGTAGGTGGACAATTCAATCAGCCCCAGCATTTT
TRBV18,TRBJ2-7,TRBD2,CASSPMAGGEQYF,TGTGCCAGCTCACCAATGGCGGGGGGCGAGCAGTACTTC
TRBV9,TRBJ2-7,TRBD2,CASSVDLAETYEQYF,TGTGCCAGCAGCGTAGATCTAGCGGAGACCTACGAGCAGTACTTC
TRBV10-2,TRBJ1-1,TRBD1,CASSRGTGVNGAFF,TGCGCCAGCAGTCGGGGGACAGGGGTTAATGGAGCTTTCTTT
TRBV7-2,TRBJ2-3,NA,CASSLGGATDTQYF,TGTGCCAGCAGCTTGGGCGGGGCCACAGATACGCAGTATTTT